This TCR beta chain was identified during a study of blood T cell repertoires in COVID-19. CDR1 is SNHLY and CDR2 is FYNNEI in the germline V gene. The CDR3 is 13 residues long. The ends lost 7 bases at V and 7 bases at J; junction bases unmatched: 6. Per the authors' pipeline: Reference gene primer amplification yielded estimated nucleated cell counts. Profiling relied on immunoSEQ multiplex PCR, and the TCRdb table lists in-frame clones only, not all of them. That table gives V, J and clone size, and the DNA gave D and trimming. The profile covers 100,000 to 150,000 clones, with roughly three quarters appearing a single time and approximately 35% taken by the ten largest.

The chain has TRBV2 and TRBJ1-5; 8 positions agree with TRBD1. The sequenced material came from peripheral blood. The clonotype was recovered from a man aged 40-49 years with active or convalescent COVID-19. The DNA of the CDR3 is TGTGCCAGCAATCTTGACAGGGGACAGCCCCAGCATTTT. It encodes CASNLDRGQPQHF.